One and the same sample provided the 16 T cell receptor beta chains below, sequenced in a study of Ad26.COV2.S vaccination and SARS-CoV-2 variants. Here immunoSEQ multiplex PCR was the method, and the copy in TCRdb shows in-frame clones only, minus some. Counted here are about 420,000 clones, approximately 90% occurring once; the ten biggest clones make up 3.6%. The treatment here: roughly 19 received Ad26.COV2.S at low or high dose, single or two shots; about 5 received placebo; per-sample allocation not given. On day 63 after the first injection, vaccine and placebo recipients gave samples. The sequencing used peripheral blood, collected in a trial of Ad26.COV2.S vaccine versus placebo. Receptors originate from a person between 18 and 59 years old who received the Ad26.COV2.S COVID-19 vaccine or a placebo.

V is TRBV4-3 and J is TRBJ1-1, with TRBD1 identical over 7 bases. The CDR3 consists of 15 residues. Per germline, CDR1 LGHNA and CDR2 YSLEER. V shed 3 bases and J 1 base; nucleotides not matched to a gene: 5. In nucleotides, the CDR3 is TGCGCCAGCAGCCAGGAGACAGGGCGGAACACTGAAGCTTTCTTT. It encodes CASSQETGRNTEAFF.

The CDR3 reads CSAGDSNYGYTF. The CDR3 region has the DNA TGCAGCGCCGGCGACTCTAACTATGGCTACACCTTC. This chain connects TRBV29-1 to TRBJ1-2; D is ambiguous. There are 12 residues in the CDR3. Germline-derived CDR1 and CDR2 are SQVTM and ANQGSEA. With 7 bases removed from V and 0 bases from J, the gap between germline ends came to 9 bases.

V gene TRBV29-1 combines with J gene TRBJ2-7, with TRBD1 matching 8 bases. Germline loops: CDR1 SQVTM, CDR2 ANQGSEA. The CDR3 length is 13 residues. V trimming: 3 bases; J trimming: 4 bases; junction bases outside the gene matches: 5. CDR3 region: CSVEGRGLYEQYF. The DNA of the CDR3 is TGCAGCGTTGAGGGCAGGGGGCTGTACGAGCAGTACTTC.

This clone was seen a single time. The chain links TRBV20-1 to TRBJ1-2; possibly TRBD1 for D (6 bases). The CDR3 extends over 15 amino acids. V was shortened by 3 bases and J by 3 bases, with 17 bases between the two germline ends. Germline-derived CDR1 and CDR2 are DFQATT and SNEGSKA (reference sequence). Written as DNA, the CDR3 is TGCAGTGCTAGTGAGGGGGTCGGCGCCGACTATGGCTACACCTTC. It translates to CSASEGVGADYGYTF.

V gene TRBV18 combines with J gene TRBJ1-2; 12 bases map to TRBD1. There are 18 residues in the CDR3. Germline-derived CDR1 and CDR2 are KGHSH and LQKENI. V was pared by 5 bases and J by 6 bases, with 16 bases of the junction left unmatched. As DNA, the CDR3 is TGTGCCAGCTCAGCTATCCCCATGGGGACAGGGGGCTTTCATGGCTACACCTTC. As protein: CASSAIPMGTGGFHGYTF. The full variable domain, completed using reference TRBV18 and TRBJ1-2, is NAGVMQNPRHLVRRRGQEARLRCSPMKGHSHVYWYRQLPEEGLKFMVYLQKENIIDESGMPKERFSAEFPKEGPSILRIQQVVRGDSAAYFCASSAIPMGTGGFHGYTFGSGTRLTVV.

The chain uses TRBV5-5 and TRBJ2-1, with 14 bases that match TRBD2. The CDR3 covers 16 residues. Unmatched junction bases numbered 5, after V lost 0 bases and J lost 9 bases. Germline assignment: CDR1 SGHKS and CDR2 YYEKEE (reference sequence). The CDR3 here is CASSLAGLAGGGEQFF. The CDR3 DNA sequence: TGTGCCAGCAGCTTGGCCGGACTAGCGGGGGGTGGTGAGCAGTTCTTC.

This chain connects TRBV2 to TRBJ2-7; D is undetermined. The CDR3 has 15 residues. Germline assignment: CDR1 SNHLY and CDR2 FYNNEI. Trimming took off 2 bases at V and 5 bases at J, with 16 bases between the two ends. This chain's CDR3 is CASSELPRLRDEQYF. CDR3 sequence (DNA): TGTGCCAGCAGTGAACTTCCGCGGTTAAGGGACGAGCAGTACTTC.

This clone is a singleton in its sample. The chain is built from TRBV30 and TRBJ1-1; no clear D gene. CDR1 and CDR2 (germline): GTSNPN, SVGIG (reference sequence). This CDR3 region has 11 residues. Deletions cut 3 bases from V and 6 bases from J, with 8 bases between. DNA of the CDR3: TGTGCCTGGAGCCAGATCGCTGAAGCTTTCTTT. Its translation is CAWSQIAEAFF.

This clone was recorded only once. The rearrangement links TRBV6-5 to TRBJ1-5; 7 nucleotides match TRBD1. Germline V lookup: CDR1 MNHEY, CDR2 SVGAGI. CDR3 size: 15 residues. Trimming took 6 bases from V and 5 from J; bases not matched to a gene: 10. DNA for the CDR3: TGTGCCAGCAGAAATACACAGGGGTCCCATCAGCCCCAGCATTTT. Protein sequence: CASRNTQGSHQPQHF.

The chain is built from TRBV6-1 and TRBJ2-1; the match to TRBD2 covers 10 bases. CDR3 size: 14 residues. V was pared by 2 bases and J by 10 bases, with 5 bases of the junction left unmatched. Germline V gene sequence: CDR1 MNHNS, CDR2 SASEGT. CDR3 residues: CASSELSGGAEQFF. CDR3 bases: TGTGCCAGCAGTGAACTGAGCGGGGGGGCGGAGCAGTTCTTC.

This chain uses TRBV5-1 with TRBJ2-7, with a weak D call TRBD2 (5 bases). From germline, CDR1 is SGHRS and CDR2 YFSETQ. The CDR3 runs 14 residues. The V end was cut by 2 bases, the J end by 4 bases, with 13 bases between. CDR3 coding DNA: TGCGCCAGCAGCTTAAACGGGGTACTGTACGAGCAGTACTTC. It yields the protein CASSLNGVLYEQYF.

This rearrangement joins TRBV7-7 to TRBJ2-7; D unresolved. Trimming shortened V by 1 base and J by 0 bases, and 7 bases separated the two germline ends. CDR3 length equals 14 residues. CDR1 is SSHAT and CDR2 is FNYEAQ in the germline V gene (reference sequence). CDR3 residues: CASSLDFSSYEQYF. The CDR3 bases are TGTGCCAGCAGCTTAGATTTTAGCTCCTACGAGCAGTACTTC.

This chain links TRBV29-1 with TRBJ1-4; D is perhaps TRBD1 (5 bases). Trimming left V 2 bases short and J 2 bases short, with 18 bases between. Germline-derived CDR1 and CDR2 are SQVTM and ANQGSEA. The CDR3 spans 17 residues. CDR3 loop: CSVEYGGLEGTNEKLFF. CDR3 DNA sequence: TGCAGCGTTGAATACGGCGGACTCGAGGGGACTAATGAAAAACTGTTTTTT.

The CDR3 protein is CASSLARQGPPSGANVLTF. DNA of the CDR3: TGTGCCAGCAGCTTAGCCCGACAGGGGCCCCCCTCTGGGGCCAACGTCCTGACTTTC. The chain uses TRBV11-2 and TRBJ2-6; 8 nucleotides line up with TRBD1. This CDR3 region has 19 residues. Germline V CDR1 and CDR2: SGHAT, FQNNGV. The J segment lost 0 bases and the V segment lost 1 base, leaving 8 bases of the junction unmatched. Together with reference TRBV11-2 and TRBJ2-6, the CDR3 gives the full variable domain: EAGVAQSPRYKIIEKRQSVAFWCNPISGHATLYWYQQILGQGPKLLIQFQNNGVVDDSQLPKDRFSAERLKGVDSTLKIQPAKLEDSAVYLCASSLARQGPPSGANVLTFGAGSRLTVL.

The rearrangement links TRBV5-1 to TRBJ2-7; perhaps TRBD2 as D (5 bases). CDR3 length: 13 amino acids. Germline V gene sequence: CDR1 SGHRS, CDR2 YFSETQ. V was clipped by 1 base and J by 7 bases, with 12 bases between them. The CDR3 bases are TGCGCCAGCAGCTTGTTCCGGGGTGGGGAGCAGTACTTC. Amino acids: CASSLFRGGEQYF.

The J gene is TRBJ2-1, the V gene TRBV27; D is unresolved. V lost 5 bases and J 0 bases, leaving 11 bases between the germline ends. Germline lookup yields CDR1 MNHEY and CDR2 SMNVEV (reference sequence). This CDR3 is 15 amino acids long. The CDR3 region is CASSALLGSYNEQFF. CDR3 nucleotide sequence: TGTGCCAGCAGTGCCCTATTGGGCTCCTACAATGAGCAGTTCTTC.